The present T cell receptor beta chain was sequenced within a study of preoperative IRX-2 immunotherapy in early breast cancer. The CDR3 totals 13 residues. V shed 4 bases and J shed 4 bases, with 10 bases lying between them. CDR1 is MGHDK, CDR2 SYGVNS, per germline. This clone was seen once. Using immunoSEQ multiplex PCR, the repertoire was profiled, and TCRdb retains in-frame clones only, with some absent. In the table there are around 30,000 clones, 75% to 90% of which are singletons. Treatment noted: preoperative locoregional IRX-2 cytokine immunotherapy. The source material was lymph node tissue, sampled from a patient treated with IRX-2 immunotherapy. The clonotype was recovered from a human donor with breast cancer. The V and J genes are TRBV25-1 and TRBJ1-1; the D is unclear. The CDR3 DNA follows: TGTGCCAGCAGTGCCTACATTGGCACTGAAGCTTTCTTT. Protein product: CASSAYIGTEAFF.